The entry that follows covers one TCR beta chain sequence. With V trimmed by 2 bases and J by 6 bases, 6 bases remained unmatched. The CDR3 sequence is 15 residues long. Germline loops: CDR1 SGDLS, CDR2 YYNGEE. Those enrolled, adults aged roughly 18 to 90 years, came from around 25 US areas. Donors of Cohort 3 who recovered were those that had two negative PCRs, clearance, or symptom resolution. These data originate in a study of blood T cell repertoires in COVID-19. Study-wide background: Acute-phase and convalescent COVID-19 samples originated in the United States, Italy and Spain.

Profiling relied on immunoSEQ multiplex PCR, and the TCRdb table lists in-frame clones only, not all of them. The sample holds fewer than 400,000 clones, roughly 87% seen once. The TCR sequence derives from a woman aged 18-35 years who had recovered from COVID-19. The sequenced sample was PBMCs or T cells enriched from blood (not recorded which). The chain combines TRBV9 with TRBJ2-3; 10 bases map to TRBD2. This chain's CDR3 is CASSVVSGGRDTQYF. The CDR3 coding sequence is TGTGCCAGCAGCGTCGTTAGCGGGGGGAGGGATACGCAGTATTTT.